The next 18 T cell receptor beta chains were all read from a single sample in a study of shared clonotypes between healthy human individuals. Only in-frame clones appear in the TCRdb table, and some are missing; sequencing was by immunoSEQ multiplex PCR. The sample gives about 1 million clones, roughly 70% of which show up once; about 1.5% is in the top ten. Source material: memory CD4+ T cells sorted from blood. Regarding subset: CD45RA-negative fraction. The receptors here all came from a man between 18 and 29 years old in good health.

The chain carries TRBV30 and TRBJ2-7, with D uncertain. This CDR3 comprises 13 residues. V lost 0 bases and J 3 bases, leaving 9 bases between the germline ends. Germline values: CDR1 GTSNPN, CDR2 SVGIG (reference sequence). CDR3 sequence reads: CAWSVLGRYEQYF. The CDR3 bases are TGTGCCTGGAGTGTGCTCGGGCGCTACGAGCAGTACTTC.

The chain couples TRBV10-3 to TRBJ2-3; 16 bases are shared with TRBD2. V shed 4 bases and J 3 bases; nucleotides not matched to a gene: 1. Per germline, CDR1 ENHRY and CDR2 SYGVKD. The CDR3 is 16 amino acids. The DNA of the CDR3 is TGTGCCATCAGTGGGGGACTAGCGGGAGGGACAGATACGCAGTATTTT. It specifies CAISGGLAGGTDTQYF.

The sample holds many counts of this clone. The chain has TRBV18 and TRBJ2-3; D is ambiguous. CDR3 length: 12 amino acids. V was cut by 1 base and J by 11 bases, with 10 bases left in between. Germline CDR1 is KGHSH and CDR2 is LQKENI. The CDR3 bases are TGTGCCAGCTCACCACTGGGCCCCCAGCAGTATTTT. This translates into CASSPLGPQQYF.

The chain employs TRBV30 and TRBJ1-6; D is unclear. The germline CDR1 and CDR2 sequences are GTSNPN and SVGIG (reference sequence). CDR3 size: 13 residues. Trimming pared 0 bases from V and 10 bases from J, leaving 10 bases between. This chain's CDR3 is CAWSVQGKSPLHF. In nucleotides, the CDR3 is TGTGCCTGGAGTGTACAAGGAAAGTCACCCCTCCACTTT.

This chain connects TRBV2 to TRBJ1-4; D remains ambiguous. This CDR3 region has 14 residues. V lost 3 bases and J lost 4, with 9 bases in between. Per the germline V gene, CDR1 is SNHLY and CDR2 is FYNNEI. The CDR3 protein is CASSDPVRNEKLFF. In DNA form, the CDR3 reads TGTGCCAGCAGTGACCCCGTCCGTAATGAAAAACTGTTTTTT.

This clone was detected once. The CDR3 loop is CASSLATTGRNEQFF. CDR3 nucleotide sequence: TGTGCCAGCAGCTTAGCGACGACGGGGCGTAATGAGCAGTTCTTC. The rearrangement uses TRBV7-9 and TRBJ2-1, with D possibly being TRBD1 or TRBD2 (5 bases each). CDR1 and CDR2 from the germline V gene are SEHNR and FQNEAQ (reference sequence). V dropped 0 bases and J dropped 7 bases, with 13 bases sitting between them. This CDR3 spans 15 amino acids.

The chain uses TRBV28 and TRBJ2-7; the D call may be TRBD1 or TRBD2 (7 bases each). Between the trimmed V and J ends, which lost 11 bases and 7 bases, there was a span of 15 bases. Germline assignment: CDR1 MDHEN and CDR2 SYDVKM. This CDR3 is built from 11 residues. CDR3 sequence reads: CASGGVREQYF. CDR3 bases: TGTGCCTCAGGGGGGGTGCGAGAGCAGTACTTC. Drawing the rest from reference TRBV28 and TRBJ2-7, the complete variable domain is DVKVTQSSRYLVKRTGEKVFLECVQDMDHENMFWYRQDPGLGLRLIYFSYDVKMKEKGDIPEGYSVSREKKERFSLILESASTNQTSMYLCASGGVREQYFGPGTRLTVT.

CDR3 sequence: CASSYYPRGNTGELFF. CDR3 bases: TGTGCCAGCAGTTACTATCCTAGGGGTAACACCGGGGAGCTGTTTTTT. This chain uses TRBV6-6 with TRBJ2-2; TRBD1 is a possible D gene (5 bases). The CDR3 runs to 16 residues. CDR1 is MNHNY, CDR2 SVGAGI, per germline (reference sequence). The ends were cut back, 1 base at V and 2 bases at J, with 11 bases in the middle.

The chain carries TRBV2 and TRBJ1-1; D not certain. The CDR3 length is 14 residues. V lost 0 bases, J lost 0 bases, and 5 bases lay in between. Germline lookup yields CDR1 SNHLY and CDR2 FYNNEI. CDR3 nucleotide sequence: TGTGCCAGCAGTGAAGCCGGGATGAACACTGAAGCTTTCTTT. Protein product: CASSEAGMNTEAFF.

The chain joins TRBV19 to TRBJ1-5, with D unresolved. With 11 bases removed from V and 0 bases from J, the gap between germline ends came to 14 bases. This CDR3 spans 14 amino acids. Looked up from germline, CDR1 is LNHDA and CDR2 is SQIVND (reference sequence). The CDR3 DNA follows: TGTGCCTCCGGGGAACCCTATAGCAATCAGCCCCAGCATTTT. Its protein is CASGEPYSNQPQHF.

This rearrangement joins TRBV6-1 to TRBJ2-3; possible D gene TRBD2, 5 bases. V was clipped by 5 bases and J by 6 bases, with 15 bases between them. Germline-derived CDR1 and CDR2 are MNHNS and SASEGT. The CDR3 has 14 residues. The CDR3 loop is CASSRAGSQDTQYF. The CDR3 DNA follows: TGTGCCAGCAGTCGGGCGGGTTCCCAGGATACGCAGTATTTT.

CDR3 loop: CASSPGGRYYEQYF. DNA of the CDR3: TGCGCCAGCAGCCCGGGAGGCCGTTACTACGAGCAGTACTTC. This chain joins TRBV10-1 and TRBJ2-7; 7 nucleotides agree with TRBD2. CDR1 is WNHNN and CDR2 is SYGVQD in the germline V gene (reference sequence). This CDR3 contains 14 residues. V lost 6 bases to trimming and J lost 3 bases; unmatched junction nucleotides: 8.

The CDR3 DNA is TGTGCCAGCAGCGCGGGGGGAACCGGGGTAGATACGCAGTATTTT. Translated: CASSAGGTGVDTQYF. The rearrangement links TRBV13 to TRBJ2-3; 8 nucleotides line up with TRBD2. Germline CDR1 is PRHDT and CDR2 is FYEKMQ (reference sequence). V shed 5 bases and J 5 bases; nucleotides not matched to a gene: 9. This CDR3 contains 15 residues.

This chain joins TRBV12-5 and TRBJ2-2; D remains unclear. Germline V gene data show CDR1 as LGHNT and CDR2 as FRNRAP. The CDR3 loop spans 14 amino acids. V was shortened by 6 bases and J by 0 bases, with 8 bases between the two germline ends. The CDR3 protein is CASGGRANTGELFF. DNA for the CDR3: TGTGCTAGTGGGGGCCGGGCGAACACCGGGGAGCTGTTTTTT.

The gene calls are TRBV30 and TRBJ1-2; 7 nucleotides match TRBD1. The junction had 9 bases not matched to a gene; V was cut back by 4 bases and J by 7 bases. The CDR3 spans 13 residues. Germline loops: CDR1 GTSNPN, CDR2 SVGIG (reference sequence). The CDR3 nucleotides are TGTGCCTGGACCCAAGGGGGCGCGGGTGGCTACACCTTC. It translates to CAWTQGGAGGYTF.

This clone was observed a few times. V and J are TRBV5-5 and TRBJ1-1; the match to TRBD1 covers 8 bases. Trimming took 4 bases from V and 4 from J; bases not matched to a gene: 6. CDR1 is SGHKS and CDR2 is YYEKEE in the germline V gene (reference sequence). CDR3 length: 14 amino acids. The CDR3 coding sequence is TGTGCCAGCAGCATTTGGACAGGGTCCACTGAAGCTTTCTTT. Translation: CASSIWTGSTEAFF.

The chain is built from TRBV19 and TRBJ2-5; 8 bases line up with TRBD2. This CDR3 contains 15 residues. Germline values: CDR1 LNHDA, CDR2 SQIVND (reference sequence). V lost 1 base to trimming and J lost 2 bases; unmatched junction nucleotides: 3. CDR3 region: CASSIGGTRQETQYF. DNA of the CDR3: TGTGCCAGTAGTATAGGCGGGACTAGACAAGAGACCCAGTACTTC.

CDR3 residues: CASSQQGTGYTF. The DNA of the CDR3 is TGCGCCAGCAGTCAGCAGGGGACGGGCTACACCTTC. The V gene is TRBV5-1, the J gene TRBJ1-2; maybe TRBD1 (6 bases). Germline V gives CDR1 SGHRS, CDR2 YFSETQ. The CDR3 is made up of 12 amino acids. Trimming stripped 5 bases from V and 8 bases from J, with 13 bases between.